This T cell receptor beta chain was captured by sequencing in a study of OX40 agonist ivuxolimab in advanced cancers. In the study overall: Dose-escalation patients were diagnosed with hepatocellular carcinoma, melanoma, renal cell cancer or head and neck cancer. Males comprised around 78% of the group, whose mean age was 60 years (range 23 to 79).

The CDR3 spans 12 residues. Germline lookup yields CDR1 LNHDA and CDR2 SQIVND (reference sequence). V lost 6 bases and J lost 0, with 5 bases in between. Blood got drawn at baseline, again on cycle 4 day 1, and then on cycle 7 day 1. Broader study findings: It was also the case that some nonresponders had low normalized T-cell clonal expansion.

The assay was immunoSEQ multiplex PCR, and TCRdb's table has in-frame clones only and misses some. The repertoire has over 65,000 clones, about 88% of them found once; the top ten carry 0.25% to 0.3%. With regard to this clone: What it binds is not known.

This sequence originates from an adult with an advanced solid tumor such as melanoma, head and neck, liver or kidney cancer. The sample consisted of CD4+ or CD8+ T cells sorted from blood, taken in a trial of the OX40 agonist ivuxolimab. The chain has TRBV19 and TRBJ1-1; no firm D call. This chain's CDR3 is CASSVLNTEAFF. The CDR3 region has the DNA TGTGCCAGTAGCGTGTTGAACACTGAAGCTTTCTTT.